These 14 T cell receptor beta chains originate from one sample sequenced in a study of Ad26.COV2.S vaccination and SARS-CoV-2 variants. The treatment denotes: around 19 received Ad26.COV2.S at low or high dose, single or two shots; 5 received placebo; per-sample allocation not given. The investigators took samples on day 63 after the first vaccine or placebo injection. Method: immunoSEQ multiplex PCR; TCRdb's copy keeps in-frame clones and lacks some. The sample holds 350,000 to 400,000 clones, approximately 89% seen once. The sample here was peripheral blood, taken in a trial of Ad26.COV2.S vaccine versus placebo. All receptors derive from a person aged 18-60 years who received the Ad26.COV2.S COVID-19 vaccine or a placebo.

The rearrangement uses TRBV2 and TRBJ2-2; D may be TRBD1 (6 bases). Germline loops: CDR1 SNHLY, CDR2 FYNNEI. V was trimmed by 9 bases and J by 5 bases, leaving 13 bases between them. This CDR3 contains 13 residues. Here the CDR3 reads CASNKGETGELFF. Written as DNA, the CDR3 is TGTGCCAGTAATAAGGGGGAGACCGGGGAGCTGTTTTTT.

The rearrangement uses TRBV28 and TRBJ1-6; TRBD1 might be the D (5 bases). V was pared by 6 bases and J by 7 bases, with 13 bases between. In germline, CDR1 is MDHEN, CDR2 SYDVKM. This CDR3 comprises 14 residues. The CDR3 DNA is TGTGCCAGCAGCTCCGGGACGGTGAATTCACCCCTCCACTTT. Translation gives CASSSGTVNSPLHF.

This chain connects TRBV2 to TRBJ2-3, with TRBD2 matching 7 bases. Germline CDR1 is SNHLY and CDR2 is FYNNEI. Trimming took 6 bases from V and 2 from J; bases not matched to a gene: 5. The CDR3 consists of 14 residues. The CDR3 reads CASRTSLNTDTQYF. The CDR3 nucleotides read TGTGCCAGCAGGACTAGCCTTAACACAGATACGCAGTATTTT.

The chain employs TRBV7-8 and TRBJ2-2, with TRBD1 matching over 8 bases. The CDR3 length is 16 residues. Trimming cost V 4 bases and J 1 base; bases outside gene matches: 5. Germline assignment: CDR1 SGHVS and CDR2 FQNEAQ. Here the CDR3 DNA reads TGTGCCAGCAGCTCCCACAGGGGGAGGAACACCGGGGAGCTGTTTTTT. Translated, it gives CASSSHRGRNTGELFF. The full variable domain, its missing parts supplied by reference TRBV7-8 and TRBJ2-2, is GAGVSQSPRYKVAKRGQDVALRCDPISGHVSLFWYQQALGQGPEFLTYFQNEAQLDKSGLPSDRFFAERPEGSVSTLKIQRTQQEDSAVYLCASSSHRGRNTGELFFGEGSRLTVL.

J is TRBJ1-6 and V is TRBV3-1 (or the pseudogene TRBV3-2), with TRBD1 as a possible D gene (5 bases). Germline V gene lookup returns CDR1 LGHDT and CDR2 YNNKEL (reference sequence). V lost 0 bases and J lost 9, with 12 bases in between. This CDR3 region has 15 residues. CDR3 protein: CASSQERGGSSPLHF. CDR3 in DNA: TGTGCCAGCAGCCAAGAACGGGGGGGTAGTTCACCCCTCCACTTT.

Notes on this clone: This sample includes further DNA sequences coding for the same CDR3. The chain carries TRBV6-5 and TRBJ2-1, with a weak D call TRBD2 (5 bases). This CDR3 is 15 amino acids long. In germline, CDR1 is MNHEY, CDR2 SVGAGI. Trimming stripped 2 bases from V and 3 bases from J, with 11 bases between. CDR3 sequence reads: CASSYGGSSYNEQFF. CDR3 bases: TGTGCCAGCAGTTACGGTGGGAGCAGCTACAATGAGCAGTTCTTC.

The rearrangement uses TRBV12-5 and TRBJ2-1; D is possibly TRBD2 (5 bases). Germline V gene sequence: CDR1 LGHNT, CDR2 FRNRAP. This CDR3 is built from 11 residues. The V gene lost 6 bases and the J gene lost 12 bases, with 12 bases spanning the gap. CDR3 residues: CASGRGSRQFF. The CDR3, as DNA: TGTGCTAGTGGCCGGGGTTCGCGGCAGTTCTTC.

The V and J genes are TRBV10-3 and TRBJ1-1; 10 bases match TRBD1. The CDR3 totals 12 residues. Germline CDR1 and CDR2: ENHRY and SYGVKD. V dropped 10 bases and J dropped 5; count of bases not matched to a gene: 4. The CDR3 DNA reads TGTGCCACCAGGACAGGGGGGACTGAAGCTTTCTTT. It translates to CATRTGGTEAFF.

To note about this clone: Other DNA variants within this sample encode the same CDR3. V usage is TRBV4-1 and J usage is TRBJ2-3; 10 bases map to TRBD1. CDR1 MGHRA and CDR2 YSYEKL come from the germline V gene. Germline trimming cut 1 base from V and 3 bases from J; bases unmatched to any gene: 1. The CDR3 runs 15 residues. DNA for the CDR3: TGCGCCAGCAGCCAAGTGGGACAGGGGACAGATACGCAGTATTTT. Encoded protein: CASSQVGQGTDTQYF.

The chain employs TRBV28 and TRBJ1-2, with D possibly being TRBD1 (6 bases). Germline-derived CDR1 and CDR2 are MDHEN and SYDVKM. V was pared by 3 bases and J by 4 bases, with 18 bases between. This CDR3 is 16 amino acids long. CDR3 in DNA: TGTGCCAGCAGTTTGGTAGGGTGGGGCAGGGGCTATGGCTACACCTTC. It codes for CASSLVGWGRGYGYTF.

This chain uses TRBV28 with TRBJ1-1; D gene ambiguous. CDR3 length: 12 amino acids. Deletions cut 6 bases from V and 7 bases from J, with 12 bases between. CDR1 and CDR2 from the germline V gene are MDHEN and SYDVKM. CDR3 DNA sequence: TGTGCCAGCAGGGGAAGTTTCATTGAAGCTTTCTTT. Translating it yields CASRGSFIEAFF.

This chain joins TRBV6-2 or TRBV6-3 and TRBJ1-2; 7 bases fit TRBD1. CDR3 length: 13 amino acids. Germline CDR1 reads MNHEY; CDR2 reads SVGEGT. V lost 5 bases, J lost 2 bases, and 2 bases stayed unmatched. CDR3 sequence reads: CASSLDRNYGYTF. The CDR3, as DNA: TGTGCCAGCAGTCTGGACAGGAACTATGGCTACACCTTC.

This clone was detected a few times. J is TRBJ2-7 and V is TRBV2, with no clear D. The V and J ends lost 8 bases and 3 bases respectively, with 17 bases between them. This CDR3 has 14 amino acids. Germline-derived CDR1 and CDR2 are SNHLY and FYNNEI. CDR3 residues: CASGPAPGDYEQYF. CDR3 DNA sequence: TGTGCCAGCGGCCCCGCACCCGGCGACTACGAGCAGTACTTC.

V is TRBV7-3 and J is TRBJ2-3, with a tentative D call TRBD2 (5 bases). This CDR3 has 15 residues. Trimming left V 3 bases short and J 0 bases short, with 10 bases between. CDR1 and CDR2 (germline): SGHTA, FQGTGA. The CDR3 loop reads CASSFRRASTDTQYF. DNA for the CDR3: TGTGCCAGCAGCTTCCGGCGGGCTAGCACAGATACGCAGTATTTT.